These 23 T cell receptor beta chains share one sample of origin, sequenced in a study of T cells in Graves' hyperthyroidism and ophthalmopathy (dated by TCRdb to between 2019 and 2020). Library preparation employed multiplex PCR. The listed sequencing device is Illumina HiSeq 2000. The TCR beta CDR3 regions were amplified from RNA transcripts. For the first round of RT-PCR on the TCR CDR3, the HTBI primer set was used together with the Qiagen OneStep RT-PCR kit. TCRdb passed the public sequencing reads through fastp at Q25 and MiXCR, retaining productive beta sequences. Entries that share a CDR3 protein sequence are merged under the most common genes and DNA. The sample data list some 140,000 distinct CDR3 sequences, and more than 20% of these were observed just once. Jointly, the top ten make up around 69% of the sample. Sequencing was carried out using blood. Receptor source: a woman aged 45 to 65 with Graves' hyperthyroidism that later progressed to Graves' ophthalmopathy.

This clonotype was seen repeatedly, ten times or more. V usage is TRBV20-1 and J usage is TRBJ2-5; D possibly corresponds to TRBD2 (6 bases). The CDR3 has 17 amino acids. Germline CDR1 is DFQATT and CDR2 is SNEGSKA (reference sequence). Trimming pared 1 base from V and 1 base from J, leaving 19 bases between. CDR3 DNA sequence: TGCAGTGCTAGAGTGGGGGGAATACTAGGGAGCCAAGAGACCCAGTACTTC. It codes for CSARVGGILGSQETQYF.

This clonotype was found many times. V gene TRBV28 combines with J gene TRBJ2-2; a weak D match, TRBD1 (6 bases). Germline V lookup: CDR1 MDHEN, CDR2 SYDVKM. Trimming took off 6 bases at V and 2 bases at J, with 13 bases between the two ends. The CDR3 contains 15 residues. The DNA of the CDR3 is TGTGCCAGCAGCTCCGACAGGTTCAACACCGGGGAGCTGTTTTTT. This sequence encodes CASSSDRFNTGELFF.

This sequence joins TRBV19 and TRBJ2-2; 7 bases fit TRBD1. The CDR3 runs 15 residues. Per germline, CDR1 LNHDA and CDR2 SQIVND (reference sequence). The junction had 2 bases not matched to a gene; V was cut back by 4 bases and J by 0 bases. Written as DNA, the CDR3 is TGTGCCAGTAGTAAGGACAGGTCGAACACCGGGGAGCTGTTTTTT. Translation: CASSKDRSNTGELFF.

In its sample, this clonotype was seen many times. The CDR3 nucleotides are TGTGCCATCAGTGAGAAGGAGACAGGTGGTGAAAAACTGTTTTTT. This sequence encodes CAISEKETGGEKLFF. The chain recombines TRBV10-3 with TRBJ1-4; D perhaps matches TRBD1 (6 bases). CDR1 is ENHRY and CDR2 is SYGVKD in the germline V gene. V dropped 2 bases and J dropped 7 bases, with 14 bases sitting between them. The CDR3 has 15 residues.

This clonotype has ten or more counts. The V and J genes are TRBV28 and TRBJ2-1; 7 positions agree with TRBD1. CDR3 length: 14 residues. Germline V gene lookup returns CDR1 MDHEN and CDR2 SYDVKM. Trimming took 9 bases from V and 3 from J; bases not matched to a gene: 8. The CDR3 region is CASIGAGGYNEQFF. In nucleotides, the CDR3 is TGTGCCAGTATCGGGGCAGGGGGCTACAATGAGCAGTTCTTC.

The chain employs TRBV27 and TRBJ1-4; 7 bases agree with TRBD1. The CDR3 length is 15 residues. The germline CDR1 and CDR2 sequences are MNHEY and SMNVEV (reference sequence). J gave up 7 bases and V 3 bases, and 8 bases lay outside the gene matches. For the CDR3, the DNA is TGTGCCAGCAGTTTGACGACAGGGAGGAGTGAAAAACTGTTTTTT. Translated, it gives CASSLTTGRSEKLFF.

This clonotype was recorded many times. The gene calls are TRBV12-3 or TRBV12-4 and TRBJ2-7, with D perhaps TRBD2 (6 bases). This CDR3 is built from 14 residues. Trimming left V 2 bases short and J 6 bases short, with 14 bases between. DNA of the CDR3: TGTGCCAGCAGTTTACGGGGACTCCCCTCCGAGCAGTACTTC. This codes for CASSLRGLPSEQYF.

Here the CDR3 reads CATSDSGTSFHSDTQYF. The DNA of the CDR3 is TGTGCCACCAGTGATTCCGGGACTAGCTTCCATTCAGATACGCAGTATTTT. The chain joins TRBV24-1 to TRBJ2-3; 9 nucleotides match TRBD2. This CDR3 comprises 17 residues. Germline V gene lookup returns CDR1 KGHDR and CDR2 SFDVKD. Trimming at V came to 2 bases and at J to 4 bases, leaving 9 bases not matched to a gene.

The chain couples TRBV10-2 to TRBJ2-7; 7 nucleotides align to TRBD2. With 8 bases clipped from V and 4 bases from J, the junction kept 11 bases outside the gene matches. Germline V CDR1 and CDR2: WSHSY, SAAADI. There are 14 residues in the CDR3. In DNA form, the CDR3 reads TGCGCCAGCCGGGGAGGGGCGGTGGTGTACGAGCAGTACTTC. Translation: CASRGGAVVYEQYF.

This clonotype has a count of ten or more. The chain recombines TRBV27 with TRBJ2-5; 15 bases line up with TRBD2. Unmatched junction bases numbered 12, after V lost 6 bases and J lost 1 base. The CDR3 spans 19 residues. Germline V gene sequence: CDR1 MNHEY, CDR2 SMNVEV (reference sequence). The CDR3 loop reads CASRPGLAGGTLTQETQYF. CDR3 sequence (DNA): TGTGCCAGCAGACCGGGACTAGCGGGAGGTACACTAACCCAAGAGACCCAGTACTTC.

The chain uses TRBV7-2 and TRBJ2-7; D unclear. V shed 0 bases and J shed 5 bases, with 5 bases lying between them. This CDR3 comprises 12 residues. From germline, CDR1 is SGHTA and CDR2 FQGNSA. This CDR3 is CASSLAHHEQYF. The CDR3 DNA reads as TGTGCCAGCAGCTTAGCGCACCACGAGCAGTACTTC.

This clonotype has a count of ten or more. CDR3 coding DNA: TGTGCCAGCAGCTCGGACAGGAAGGGGGTTGAAGCTTTCTTT. Protein: CASSSDRKGVEAFF. J is TRBJ1-1 and V is TRBV7-6, with 7 bases aligning to TRBD1. Germline CDR1 reads SGHVS; CDR2 reads FNYEAQ. The ends lost 4 bases at V and 7 bases at J; junction bases unmatched: 9. The CDR3 has 14 amino acids.

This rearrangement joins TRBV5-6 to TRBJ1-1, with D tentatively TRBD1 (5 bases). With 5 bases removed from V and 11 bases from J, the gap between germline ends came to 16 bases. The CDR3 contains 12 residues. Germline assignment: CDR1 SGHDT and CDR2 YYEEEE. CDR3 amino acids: CASSVGRGDAFF. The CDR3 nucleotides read TGTGCCAGCAGTGTCGGGAGGGGCGACGCTTTCTTT.

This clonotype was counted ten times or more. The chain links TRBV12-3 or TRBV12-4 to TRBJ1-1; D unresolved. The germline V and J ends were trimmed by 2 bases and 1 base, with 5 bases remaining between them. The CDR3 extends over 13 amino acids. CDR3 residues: CASSLQQNTEAFF. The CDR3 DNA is TGTGCCAGCAGTTTACAACAGAACACTGAAGCTTTCTTT.

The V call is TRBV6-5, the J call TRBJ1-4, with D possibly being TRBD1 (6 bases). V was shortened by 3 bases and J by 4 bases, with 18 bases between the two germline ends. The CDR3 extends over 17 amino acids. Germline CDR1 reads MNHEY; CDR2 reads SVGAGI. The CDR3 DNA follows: TGTGCCAGCAGTTATCGAGCCCAGGGGTCCGGTAATGAAAAACTGTTTTTT. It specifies CASSYRAQGSGNEKLFF.

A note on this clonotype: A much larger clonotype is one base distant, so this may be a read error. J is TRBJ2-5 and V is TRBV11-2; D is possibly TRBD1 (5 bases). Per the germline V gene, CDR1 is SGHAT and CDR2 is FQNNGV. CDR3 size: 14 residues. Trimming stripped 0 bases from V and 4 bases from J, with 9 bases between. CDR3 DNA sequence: TGTGCCAGCAGCTTAGAGACAGTCCGAGAGACCCAGTACTTC. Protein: CASSLETVRETQYF.

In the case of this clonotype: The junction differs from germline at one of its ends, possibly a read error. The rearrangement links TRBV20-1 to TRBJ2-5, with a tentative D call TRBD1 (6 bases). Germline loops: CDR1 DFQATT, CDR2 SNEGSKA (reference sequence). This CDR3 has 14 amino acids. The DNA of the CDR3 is TGCAGTGCGAGAGCCGGGACAATCCAAGAGACCCAGTACTTC. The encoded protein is CSARAGTIQETQYF.

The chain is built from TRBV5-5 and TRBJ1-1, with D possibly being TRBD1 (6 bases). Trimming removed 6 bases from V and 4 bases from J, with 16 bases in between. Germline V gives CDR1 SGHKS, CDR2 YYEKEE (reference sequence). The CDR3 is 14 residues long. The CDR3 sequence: CASNEGGGTTEAFF. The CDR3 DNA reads TGTGCCAGCAACGAAGGGGGTGGGACCACTGAAGCTTTCTTT. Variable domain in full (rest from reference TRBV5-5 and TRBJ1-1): DAGVTQSPTHLIKTRGQQVTLRCSPISGHKSVSWYQQVLGQGPQFIFQYYEKEERGRGNFPDRFSARQFPNYSSELNVNALLLGDSALYLCASNEGGGTTEAFFGQGTRLTVV.

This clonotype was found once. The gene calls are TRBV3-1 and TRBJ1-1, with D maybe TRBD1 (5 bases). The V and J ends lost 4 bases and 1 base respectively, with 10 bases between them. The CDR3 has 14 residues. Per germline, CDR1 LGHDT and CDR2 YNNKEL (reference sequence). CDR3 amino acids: CASSLRQRNTEAFF. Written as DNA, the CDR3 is TGTGCCAGCAGCCTCCGACAGAGGAACACTGAAGCTTTCTTT.

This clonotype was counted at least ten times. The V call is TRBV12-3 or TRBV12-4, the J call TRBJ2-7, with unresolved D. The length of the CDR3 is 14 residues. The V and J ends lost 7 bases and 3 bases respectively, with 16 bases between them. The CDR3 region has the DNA TGTGCCAGCACAAACCTTAGATTGGGCTACGAGCAGTACTTC. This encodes CASTNLRLGYEQYF.

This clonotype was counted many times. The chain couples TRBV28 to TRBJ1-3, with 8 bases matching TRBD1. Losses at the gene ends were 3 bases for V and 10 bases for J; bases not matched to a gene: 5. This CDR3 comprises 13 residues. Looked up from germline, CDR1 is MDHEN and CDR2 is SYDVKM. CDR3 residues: CASSFWDRTTIYF. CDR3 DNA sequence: TGTGCCAGCAGTTTTTGGGACAGGACGACCATATATTTT.

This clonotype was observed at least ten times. The CDR3 is CSAPKGGVTGELFF. CDR3 nucleotides: TGCAGTGCCCCGAAGGGGGGAGTGACCGGGGAGCTGTTTTTT. The chain uses TRBV20-1 and TRBJ2-2; the D call may be TRBD1 or TRBD2 (6 bases each). V lost 6 bases and J lost 5, with 16 bases in between. CDR1 DFQATT and CDR2 SNEGSKA come from the germline V gene (reference sequence). The CDR3 runs 14 residues.

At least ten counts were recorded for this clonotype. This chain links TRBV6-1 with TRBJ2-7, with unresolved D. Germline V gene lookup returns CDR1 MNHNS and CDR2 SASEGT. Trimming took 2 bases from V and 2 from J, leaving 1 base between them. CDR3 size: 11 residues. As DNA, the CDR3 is TGTGCCAGCAGTGAACCCTACGAGCAGTACTTC. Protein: CASSEPYEQYF.